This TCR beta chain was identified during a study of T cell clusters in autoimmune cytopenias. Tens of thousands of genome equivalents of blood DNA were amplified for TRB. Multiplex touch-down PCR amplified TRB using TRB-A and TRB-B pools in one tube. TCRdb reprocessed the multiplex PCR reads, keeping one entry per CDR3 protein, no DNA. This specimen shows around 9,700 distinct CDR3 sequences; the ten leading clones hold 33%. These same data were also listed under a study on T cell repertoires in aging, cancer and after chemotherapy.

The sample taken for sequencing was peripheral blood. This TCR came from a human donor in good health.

The CDR3 loop reads CASSLRRDRGSEQYF. The rearrangement uses TRBV27 and TRBJ2-7; TCRdb calls TRBD1, which cannot be checked without DNA. The V gene's germline CDR1 is MNHEY and CDR2 SMNVEV (reference sequence). This CDR3 region has 15 residues.